This T cell receptor (beta chain) was sequenced for a study of blood T cell repertoires in COVID-19. Across the study: The United States, Italy and Spain were the sources of the acute and convalescent COVID-19 samples. T cells, B-cell-depleted T cells, or PBMCs supplied cDNA or gDNA.

Under the authors' procedure: The authors estimated nucleated cell counts from reference gene primer amplification. Clones were sequenced by immunoSEQ multiplex PCR, and TCRdb holds only the in-frame ones, with some missing. V and J calls and clone size are as listed in that table; D and trimming were resolved from the DNA. The table lists about 400,000 clones, 85% to 90% of them singletons, with around 3% in the top ten. With respect to this clone: The sample holds other DNA sequences that translate to the same CDR3.

This receptor was taken from a human donor in a cohort sampled during active COVID-19. Sequenced input: peripheral blood.

CDR3 protein: CASSPGGETQYF. The CDR3 bases are TGTGCCAGCAGTCCTGGGGGGGAGACCCAGTACTTC. The chain links TRBV12-3 or TRBV12-4 to TRBJ2-5; D possibly corresponds to TRBD2 (6 bases). Trimming stripped 5 bases from V and 5 bases from J, with 9 bases between. This CDR3 region has 12 residues.